This paragraph reports one T cell receptor (beta chain). There is no known antigen for this receptor. There are no base qualities to consult, and no much larger clone falls within one base. The data are from a study of blood T cell repertoires in COVID-19 (dated by TCRdb to between 2020 and 2021). At the level of the whole study: Samples covering the acute and convalescent phases of COVID-19 were provided by collaborators in the United States, Italy and Spain. Subjects who had been exposed to COVID-19, were actively infected with it, or had recovered from it provided the deeply sampled blood TCRbeta repertoires that made up the dataset. Where HLA class I and class II types were available, the types were taken from metadata supplied by the sample provider, not from assay-based typing. The repertoires were made available in a free public database intended to serve as a resource for research on the immune response to SARS-CoV-2. Samples were obtained from the ongoing ImmuneRACE study (first 160 participants) and from roughly 1,300 subjects provided by 6 global collaborators. The material from the prospective study consisted of cDNA or gDNA derived from T cells, B-cell-depleted T cells, or PBMCs. The sample metadata nearly always contained a de-identified subject ID, COVID-19 status, age in years and sex.

TCRbeta CDR3 regions were amplified from genomic DNA using the immunoSEQ Assay, a bias-controlled multiplex PCR. Turning to the authors' computational methods: The number of nucleated cells in each sample was estimated by amplification of reference gene primers within the assay. To quantify the absolute abundance of each unique TCRbeta CDR3 rearrangement, sequence reads were collapsed and filtered. Productive Simpson clonality was computed per sample as the square root of Simpson's diversity index over productive rearrangements. This immuneACCESS table, as held by TCRdb, lists in-frame sequences with V and J called but not all clones. Of the missing ones, under half trace to an unresolved V gene in checked studies; the others have no known cause. V, J and clone size are taken as reported in that table, and D and trimming were inferred from the DNA itself. For this sample the table gives 200,000 to 250,000 clones, of which around 87% were detected only once. Of the sample, about 6% is held by the ten largest clones.

Per the germline V gene (reference sequence), SSHAT is the CDR1 and FNYEAQ is the CDR2. Here V drops 5 bases and J drops 0 bases, and the junction holds 13 bases not matched to any gene. The CDR3 runs 18 amino acids, cysteine and phenylalanine included. The only DNA kept is the CDR3, 54 bases in frame from the first base. Study-wide findings and limitations: Clinical and demographic metadata were provided uncurated, with the amount varying by source and participant.

A second Seattle source provided samples from volunteer blood donors who had recovered from COVID-19. Each collaborating institution followed its own protocols to collect whole blood in K2EDTA tubes. Collaborator samples were shipped for TCRbeta analysis as frozen whole blood, isolated PBMCs, or DNA extracted from either sample type. Recombination linked TRBV7-7 to TRBJ2-1; TRBD2 matches 7 bases in the middle. The source material was peripheral blood. The clonotype originates from a man in his 60s who had recovered from COVID-19. The CDR3 protein: CASSTSLLALSSYNEQFF. The bases are TGTGCCAGCAGCACCTCCCTACTAGCGCTTAGCTCCTACAATGAGCAGTTCTTC. With the portions outside the CDR3 filled from the reference TRBV7-7 and TRBJ2-1 genes, the complete variable region becomes GAGVSQSPRYKVTKRGQDVTLRCDPISSHATLYWYQQALGQGPEFLTYFNYEAQPDKSGLPSDRFSAERPEGSISTLTIQRTEQRDSAMYRCASSTSLLALSSYNEQFFGPGTRLTVL.